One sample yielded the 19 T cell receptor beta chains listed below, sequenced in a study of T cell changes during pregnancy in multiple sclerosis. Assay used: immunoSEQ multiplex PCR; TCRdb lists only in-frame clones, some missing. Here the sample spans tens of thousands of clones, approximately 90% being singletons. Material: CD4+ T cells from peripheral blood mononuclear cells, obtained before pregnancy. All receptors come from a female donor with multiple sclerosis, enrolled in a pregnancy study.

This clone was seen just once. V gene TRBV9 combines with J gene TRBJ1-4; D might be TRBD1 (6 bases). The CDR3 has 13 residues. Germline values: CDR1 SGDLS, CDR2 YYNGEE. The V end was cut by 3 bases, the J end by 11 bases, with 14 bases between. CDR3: CASSAAGDGKLFF. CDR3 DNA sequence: TGTGCCAGCAGCGCCGCAGGGGACGGGAAACTGTTTTTT.

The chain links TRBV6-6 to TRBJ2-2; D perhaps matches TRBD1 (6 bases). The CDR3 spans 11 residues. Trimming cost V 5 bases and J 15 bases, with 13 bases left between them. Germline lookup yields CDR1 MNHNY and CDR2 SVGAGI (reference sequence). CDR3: CASSVRTVVFF. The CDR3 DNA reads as TGTGCCAGCAGTGTCCGGACAGTGGTGTTTTTT.

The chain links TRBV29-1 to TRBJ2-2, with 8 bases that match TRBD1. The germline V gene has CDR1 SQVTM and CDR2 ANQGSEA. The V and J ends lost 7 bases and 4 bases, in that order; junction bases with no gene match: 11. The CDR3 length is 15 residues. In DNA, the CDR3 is TGCAGCGCCGGTGACAGGGGCCAAGGCACCGGGGAGCTGTTTTTT. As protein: CSAGDRGQGTGELFF.

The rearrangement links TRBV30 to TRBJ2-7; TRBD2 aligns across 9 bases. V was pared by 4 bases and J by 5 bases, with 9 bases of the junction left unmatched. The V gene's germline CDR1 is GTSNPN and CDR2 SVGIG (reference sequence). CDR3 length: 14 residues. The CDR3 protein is CAWNSIAGDHEQYF. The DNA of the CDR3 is TGTGCCTGGAACTCCATAGCGGGGGACCACGAGCAGTACTTC.

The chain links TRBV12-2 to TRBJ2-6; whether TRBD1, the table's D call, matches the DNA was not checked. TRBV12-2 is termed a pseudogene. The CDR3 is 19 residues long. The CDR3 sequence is CASRLEDRAVFSGANVLTF. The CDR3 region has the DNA TGTGCAAGTCGCTTAGAGGACAGAGCGGTGTTTTCTGGGGCCAACGTCCTGACTTTC.

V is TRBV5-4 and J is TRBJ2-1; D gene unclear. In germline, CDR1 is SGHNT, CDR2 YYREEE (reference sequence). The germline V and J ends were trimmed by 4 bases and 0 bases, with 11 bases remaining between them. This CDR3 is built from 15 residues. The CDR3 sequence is CASSPDSDSYNEQFF. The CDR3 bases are TGTGCCAGCAGCCCCGACTCAGACTCCTACAATGAGCAGTTCTTC.

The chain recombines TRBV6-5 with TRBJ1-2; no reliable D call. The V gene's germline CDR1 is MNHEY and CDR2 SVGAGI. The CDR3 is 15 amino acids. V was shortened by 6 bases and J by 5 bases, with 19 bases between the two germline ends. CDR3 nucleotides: TGTGCCAGCAGCCCTCGGACTGCTAGCGCTTATGGCTACACCTTC. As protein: CASSPRTASAYGYTF.

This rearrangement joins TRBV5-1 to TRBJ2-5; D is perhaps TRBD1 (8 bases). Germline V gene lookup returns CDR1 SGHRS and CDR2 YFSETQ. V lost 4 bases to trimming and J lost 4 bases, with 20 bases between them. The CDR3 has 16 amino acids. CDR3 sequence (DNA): TGCGCCAGCAGCCCGACTGGACAGGGAGGGGGAGAGACCCAGTACTTC. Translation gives CASSPTGQGGGETQYF.

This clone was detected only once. Here the CDR3 reads CASSLSSGGRETQYF. CDR3 coding DNA: TGTGCCAGCAGCTTAAGTAGCGGGGGTAGGGAGACCCAGTACTTC. The gene calls are TRBV5-6 and TRBJ2-5; 9 nucleotides align to TRBD2. Losses at the gene ends were 2 bases for V and 5 bases for J; bases not matched to a gene: 7. The length of the CDR3 is 15 residues. The germline V gene has CDR1 SGHDT and CDR2 YYEEEE.

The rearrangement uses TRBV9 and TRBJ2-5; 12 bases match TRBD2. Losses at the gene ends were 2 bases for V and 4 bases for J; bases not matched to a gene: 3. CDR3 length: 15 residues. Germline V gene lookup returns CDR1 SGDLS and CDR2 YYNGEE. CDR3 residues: CASSVQLAGGETQYF. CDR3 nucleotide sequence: TGTGCCAGCAGCGTCCAACTAGCGGGAGGAGAGACCCAGTACTTC.

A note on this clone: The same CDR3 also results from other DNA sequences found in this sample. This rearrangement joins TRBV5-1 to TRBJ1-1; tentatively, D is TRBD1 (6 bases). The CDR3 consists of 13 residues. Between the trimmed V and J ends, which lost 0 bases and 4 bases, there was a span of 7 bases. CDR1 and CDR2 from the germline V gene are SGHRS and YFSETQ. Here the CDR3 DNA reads TGCGCCAGCAGCTTGGCAGGGGCCACTGAAGCTTTCTTT. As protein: CASSLAGATEAFF.

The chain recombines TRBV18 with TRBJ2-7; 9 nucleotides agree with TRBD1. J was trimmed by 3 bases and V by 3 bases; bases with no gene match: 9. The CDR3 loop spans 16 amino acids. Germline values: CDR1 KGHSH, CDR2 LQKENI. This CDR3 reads CASSPPTGTGYYEQYF. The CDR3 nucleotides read TGTGCCAGCTCACCCCCGACGGGGACAGGGTACTACGAGCAGTACTTC.

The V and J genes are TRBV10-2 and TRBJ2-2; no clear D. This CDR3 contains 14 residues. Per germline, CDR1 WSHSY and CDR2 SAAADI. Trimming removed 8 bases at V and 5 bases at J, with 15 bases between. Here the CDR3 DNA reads TGCGCCAGCGGGCTCCCCGTTCAAACCGGGGAGCTGTTTTTT. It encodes CASGLPVQTGELFF.

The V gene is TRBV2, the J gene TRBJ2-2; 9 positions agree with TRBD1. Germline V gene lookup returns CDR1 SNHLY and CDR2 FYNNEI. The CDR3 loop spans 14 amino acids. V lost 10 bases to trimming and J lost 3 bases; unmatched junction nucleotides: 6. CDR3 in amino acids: CATRTGVDTGELFF. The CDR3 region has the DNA TGTGCCACCAGGACAGGGGTCGACACCGGGGAGCTGTTTTTT.

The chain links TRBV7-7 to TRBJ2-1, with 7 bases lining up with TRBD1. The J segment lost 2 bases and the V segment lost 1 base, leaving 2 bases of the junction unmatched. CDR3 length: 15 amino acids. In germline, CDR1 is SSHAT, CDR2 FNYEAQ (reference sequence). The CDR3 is CASSLETGTYNEQFF. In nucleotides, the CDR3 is TGTGCCAGCAGCTTAGAGACAGGGACCTACAATGAGCAGTTCTTC.

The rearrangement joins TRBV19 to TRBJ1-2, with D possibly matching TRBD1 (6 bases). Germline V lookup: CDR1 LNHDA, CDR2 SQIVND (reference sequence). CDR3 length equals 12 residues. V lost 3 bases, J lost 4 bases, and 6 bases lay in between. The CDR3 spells CASSMDSYGYTF. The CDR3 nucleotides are TGTGCCAGTAGTATGGACAGCTATGGCTACACCTTC.

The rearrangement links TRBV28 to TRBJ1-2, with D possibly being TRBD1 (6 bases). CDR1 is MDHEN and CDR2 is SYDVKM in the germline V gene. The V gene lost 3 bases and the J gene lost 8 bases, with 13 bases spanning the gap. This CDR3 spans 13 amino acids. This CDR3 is CASSLGGAGGYTF. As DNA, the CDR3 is TGTGCCAGCAGTTTGGGGGGGGCAGGCGGCTACACCTTC.

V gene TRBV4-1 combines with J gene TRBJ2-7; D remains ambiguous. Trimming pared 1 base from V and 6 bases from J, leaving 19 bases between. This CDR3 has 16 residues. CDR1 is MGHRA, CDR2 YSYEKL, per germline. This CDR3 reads CASSQVIARKSGEQYF. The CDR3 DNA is TGCGCCAGCAGCCAAGTAATCGCGAGGAAATCGGGCGAGCAGTACTTC.

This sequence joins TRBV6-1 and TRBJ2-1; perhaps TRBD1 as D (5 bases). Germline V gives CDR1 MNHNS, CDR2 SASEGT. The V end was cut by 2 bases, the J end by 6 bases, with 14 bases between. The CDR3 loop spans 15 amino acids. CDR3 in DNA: TGTGCCAGCAGTGAAAGGGGATCTGGGGCCAATGAGCAGTTCTTC. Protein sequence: CASSERGSGANEQFF.